Listed here is a single T cell receptor beta chain. The data belong to a study of blood T cell repertoires in COVID-19. Clones were sequenced by immunoSEQ multiplex PCR, and TCRdb holds only the in-frame ones, with some missing. The table records about 250,000 clones, about 82% of them present only once. The CDR3 runs to 15 residues. With V trimmed by 4 bases and J by 5 bases, 9 bases remained unmatched. Germline-derived CDR1 and CDR2 are MGHRA and YSYEKL. The sequenced sample was peripheral blood. The chain uses TRBV4-1 and TRBJ1-1, with TRBD1 matching over 8 bases. This receptor was taken from a man aged 50-60 years with COVID-19, enrolled during active disease. The CDR3 loop reads CASSPETGATTEAFF. Here the CDR3 DNA reads TGCGCCAGCAGCCCCGAGACAGGGGCAACAACTGAAGCTTTCTTT.